The entry that follows covers one TCR beta chain sequence. This clone was seen many times. Its antigen remains unidentified. No qualities accompany the bases; no much larger clone lies one base away. The data belong to a study of CD8+ T cells in alopecia areata (dated by TCRdb to the late 2010s). Looking at the study overall: Treated patients were enrolled in an open-label pilot trial of oral tofacitinib, 5 to 10 mg twice daily, for moderate-to-severe alopecia areata. Tofacitinib was administered for 6 to 18 months, and 6 months of follow-up off drug were then conducted to assess delayed response and recurrence. In both human patients and the C3H/HeJ mouse model, the study applied high-throughput TCRbeta sequencing to look at T cell clonal expansion in alopecia areata. Scalp clonality was compared across normal scalp (n=4), patchy alopecia areata scalp (n=8), and alopecia totalis/universalis scalp (n=8). Biopsies were taken from tofacitinib-treated patients at baseline and again at 4 and 24 weeks into treatment, and several of those patients also had a later scalp biopsy. Scalp tissue and sorted CD4+ and CD8+ peripheral blood T cells from patchy and totalis/universalis alopecia areata patients and from healthy controls were covered by human TCRbeta sequencing. immunoSEQ multiplex PCR using 35 Vbeta forward primers and 13 Jbeta reverse primers was used to amplify TCRbeta CDR3 regions. RNA was extracted with the PAXgene miRNA kit for fixed scalp, the miRNeasy kit for PBMCs, and the RNeasy kit for mouse skin. Results the study describes overall, beyond this receptor: Lesional scalp, especially in alopecia totalis/universalis, showed higher clonality and more expanded CD8+ clones than normal scalp, suggesting antigenic drive. Unlike mouse skin, where gammadelta T cells dominate, normal human skin contains resident alphabeta T cells that get sequenced too, which complicates analysis of the scalp TCR repertoire. Shared TCR sequences between patients were less evident than in mice, which may be partly attributable to HLA diversity in the patient population.

The time point tag for this specimen amounts to: baseline before oral tofacitinib. Lesional scalp punch biopsies and peripheral blood were collected from alopecia areata patients. PBMCs were isolated by density centrifugation and stained for CD3, CD4 and CD8, and CD4+ and CD8+ T cells were sorted on a FACSAria. The CDR3 spans 14 residues, from the cysteine through the phenylalanine. Kept here is only the CDR3 DNA, which spans 42 bases and is read in frame from base 1. V has 8 bases trimmed and J has 2 bases trimmed; junction bases matching no gene number 5. The germline V gene encodes CDR1 MNHNS and CDR2 SASEGT. The method was the immunoSEQ multiplex PCR assay. RNA was extracted from all samples and reverse transcribed into cDNA as template for TCR sequencing. First-strand cDNA was synthesized with SuperScript III using a 2:1 mix of oligo-dT and random hexamers. A synthetic immune receptor repertoire was used to gauge amplification bias, and whatever bias remained was removed computationally. The original methods were these. After raw reads were preprocessed to remove errors, the CDR3 was defined following IMGT conventions as running from the conserved cysteine to phenylalanine. To get clonality, Shannon entropy was normalized by log2 of the number of productive unique TCRs and the result was subtracted from 1. CD4 or CD8 identity of scalp clones was inferred by cross-referencing scalp TCRbeta sequences with sorted blood CD4 and CD8 repertoires. Here the immuneACCESS table is served through TCRdb, limited to in-frame sequences with V and J called. Missing clones are a known gap in these copies; in checked studies unresolved V genes cover under half, and the rest lacks a known reason. That table furnishes V, J and clone size, whereas the DNA furnished D and trimming. The sample table records 65,000 to 75,000 clones; around 49% of these occur just once. The ten largest clones represent 17% of the sample.

The chain uses TRBV6-1 and TRBJ1-5, with TRBD1 matching 8 junction bases. The sample in question was CD8+ T cells sorted from blood, obtained at week 0. This sequence was found in a human donor with alopecia areata. The nucleotides read TGTGCCAGCGACAGGGGTTTTGGCAATCAGCCCCAGCATTTT. This gives the protein CASDRGFGNQPQHF.